This TCR beta chain was retrieved from a study of T-cell reconstitution after alpha-beta-depleted transplantation in children. There are 11 residues in the CDR3. Between the trimmed V and J ends, which lost 6 bases and 6 bases, there was a span of 5 bases. Unique molecular identifiers were used in preparing the TCRbeta library. A single record per CDR3 protein comes from TCRdb applying MiXCR to the PCR reads. The data contain around 680,000 distinct CDR3 sequences, roughly 17% of them seen just once; the ten biggest clones take up approximately 1%. This clonotype was observed many times. This sequence was found in a human donor who donated a stem cell graft to a child with acute myeloid leukemia. The sequencing used PBMCs from the stem cell graft donor, collected from the stem cell graft. V is TRBV12-3 or TRBV12-4 and J is TRBJ2-2, with D unclear. The CDR3 reads CASSDAGELFF. The CDR3 bases are TGTGCCAGCAGCGATGCCGGGGAGCTGTTTTTT.